The T cell receptor beta chain described here comes from a study of CD8 T cells in Susac syndrome. The authors reverse transcribed about 0.5 to 1 ug RNA with random hexamers. Amplification of TCR beta CDR3 used immunoSEQ multiplex PCR across 54 Vbeta and 13 Jbeta. TCRdb independently ran MiXCR on the immunoSEQ multiplex PCR reads; one entry per CDR3 protein. The sample includes more than 150,000 distinct CDR3 sequences, just under 95% of them seen just once. CD8+ and CD4+ blood T cells underwent TCR beta sequencing. Negative isolation was used for CD8+ and CD4+ T cells and FACS enrichment for TEMRA cells. Per germline, CDR1 SGDLS and CDR2 YYNGEE. This CDR3 comprises 17 residues. V lost 4 bases to trimming and J lost 0 bases, with 14 bases between them.

Sequenced sample: CD8+ T cells from PBMCs. The V and J genes are TRBV9 and TRBJ2-6; D uncertain. The sequence came from a human donor with Susac syndrome. CDR3 nucleotides: TGTGCCAGCAGCTCCCCGACTGACCCCTCTGGGGCCAACGTCCTGACTTTC. This gives the protein CASSSPTDPSGANVLTF.